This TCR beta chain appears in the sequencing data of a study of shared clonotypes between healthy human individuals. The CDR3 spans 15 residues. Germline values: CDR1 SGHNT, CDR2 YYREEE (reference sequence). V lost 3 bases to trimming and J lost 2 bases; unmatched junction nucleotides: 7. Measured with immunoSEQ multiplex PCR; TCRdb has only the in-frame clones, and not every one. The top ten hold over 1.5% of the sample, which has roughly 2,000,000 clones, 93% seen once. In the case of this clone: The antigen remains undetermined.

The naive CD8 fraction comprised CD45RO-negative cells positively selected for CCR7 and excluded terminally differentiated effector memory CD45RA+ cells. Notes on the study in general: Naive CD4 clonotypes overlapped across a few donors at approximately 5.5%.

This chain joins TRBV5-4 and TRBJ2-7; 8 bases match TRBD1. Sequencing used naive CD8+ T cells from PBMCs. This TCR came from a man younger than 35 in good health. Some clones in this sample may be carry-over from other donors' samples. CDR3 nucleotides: TGTGCCAGCAGCTCGGGACAGGCTAAAGCCTACGAGCAGTACTTC. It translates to CASSSGQAKAYEQYF.